This TCR beta chain was obtained from a study of beta chain features in type 1 diabetes. Study as a whole: Sorted cell examination encompassed around 100,000,000 cells across all samples.

Findings of the study overall: There was a moderate but significant shortening of TCRB CDR3s in all four CD4+ subsets of Type 1 diabetes patients.

Sequenced material consisted of expressed TCRB transcripts (all of the isolated RNA was reverse transcribed). The protocol was immunoSEQ multiplex PCR, while the TCRdb copy is restricted to in-frame clones and leaves out a portion. The sample yields a few hundred thousand clones, around 12% seen once. The CDR3 sequence is 14 residues long. The V gene's germline CDR1 is MNHEY and CDR2 SMNVEV (reference sequence). The ends were cut back, 6 bases at V and 5 bases at J, with 17 bases in the middle. This clone was seen just once. What it binds is not known. The sequence was obtained from a woman in her late teens or twenties with type 1 diabetes. The sample comprised naive CD4+ T cells from blood. This chain joins TRBV27 and TRBJ2-7; D gene unclear. The CDR3 coding sequence is TGTGCCAGCAGCCCTGCGGCCCGTCCTAACGAGCAGTACTTC. This gives the protein CASSPAARPNEQYF.